This T cell receptor beta chain was found in a study of T cell repertoires in cytomegalovirus infection. At the level of the study: In public TCR beta signatures, there were indications of both CMV infection and matching HLA type.

TCRdb analysed the reads with MiXCR anew, one entry per CDR3 protein. The sample lists 480,000 or so distinct CDR3 sequences, 11% occurring once. Study-level findings and limits: Frequencies of public TCR beta families were cumulated, and this identified carriers of CMV plus the relevant HLA. Within the response measured ex vivo, HLA-C-restricted CMV-specific TCR beta clonotypes were dominant.

The table lists this clonotype with a few counts. Its antigen is undetermined. At one end, the junction sequence differs from germline, possibly due to a read error. Input material: PBMCs. The TCR originated in a human donor in good health (CMV status not recorded). Some clones in this sample may be carry-over from other donors' samples.

CDR3 loop: CRASILIAKNIQYF. The CDR3 coding sequence is TGCAGGGCTAGTATCCTGATAGCCAAAAACATTCAGTACTTC. The genes are TRBV20-1 and TRBJ2-4; no firm D call. Germline lookup yields CDR1 DFQATT and CDR2 SNEGSKA (reference sequence). CDR3 size: 14 residues.